A selection of T cell receptor beta chains follows, all from one sample in a study of blood T cell repertoires in COVID-19. Profiling relied on immunoSEQ multiplex PCR, and the TCRdb table lists in-frame clones only, not all of them. The sample has some 250,000 clones; about 89% are singletons. The sample was PBMCs or T cells enriched from blood (not recorded which). The source is a man aged 35 to 55 who had recovered from COVID-19. Each CDR3 is given with its conserved first and last residue. Fields, in order: CDR3 DNA, CDR3 protein, clone size, V gene, J gene, D gene. A D gene is named only where the DNA matches it firmly. Clone size is stated in some rows and not others, as once, few, many or a class when expanded.

DNA: TGTGCCAGTAGTATAGTTCCGAGACAGGCAACTAATGAAAAACTGTTTTTT
CDR3: CASSIVPRQATNEKLFF
size: .
V: TRBV19
J: TRBJ1-4
D: .

DNA: TGTGCCAGCAGCCAAGGACAGGGAGGCACTGAAGCTTTCTTT
CDR3: CASSQGQGGTEAFF
size: .
V: TRBV3-1/TRBV3-2
J: TRBJ1-1
D: TRBD1

DNA: TGTGCCAGTACCTCACTTGGGGCAGTCGTTAGCACTGAAGCTTTCTTT
CDR3: CASTSLGAVVSTEAFF
size: .
V: TRBV19
J: TRBJ1-1
D: .

DNA: TGTGCCAGCAGTACCTACAGGGGCCCCACTGAAGCTTTCTTT
CDR3: CASSTYRGPTEAFF
size: few
V: TRBV28
J: TRBJ1-1
D: TRBD1

DNA: TGCGCCAGCTCTACGCCGGGACAGTACACTGAAGCTTTCTTT
CDR3: CASSTPGQYTEAFF
size: .
V: TRBV5-1
J: TRBJ1-1
D: TRBD1

DNA: TGTGCCAGCAGTTTATATGGACAGGGCAAGAACACTGAAGCTTTCTTT
CDR3: CASSLYGQGKNTEAFF
size: .
V: TRBV28
J: TRBJ1-1
D: TRBD1

DNA: TGTGCCAGCAGCACTCCTAGCGTCGGAGAGACCCAGTACTTC
CDR3: CASSTPSVGETQYF
size: .
V: TRBV3-1/TRBV3-2
J: TRBJ2-5
D: .

DNA: TGTGCCAGCAGCTTCCAGGGCGCCATGAACACTGAAGCTTTCTTT
CDR3: CASSFQGAMNTEAFF
size: .
V: TRBV7-9
J: TRBJ1-1
D: .

DNA: TGTGCCAGCAGGACTAGCTCTGGGGCCAACGTCCTGACTTTC
CDR3: CASRTSSGANVLTF
size: .
V: TRBV28
J: TRBJ2-6
D: .

DNA: TGTGCCAGCAGCTACAATGTCGACCGCGGGTATGGCTACACCTTC
CDR3: CASSYNVDRGYGYTF
size: .
V: TRBV11-1
J: TRBJ1-2
D: .

DNA: TGTGCCAGCAGCATGATAGCGGGAAGCTACGAGCAGTACTTC
CDR3: CASSMIAGSYEQYF
size: .
V: TRBV7-2
J: TRBJ2-7
D: TRBD2

DNA: TGTGCCAGCAGCTTCCCGGGGGAGACCCAGTACTTC
CDR3: CASSFPGETQYF
size: .
V: TRBV7-2
J: TRBJ2-5
D: .

DNA: TGTGCCAGCAGCAGGGGACAAGGCAATCAGCCCCAGCATTTT
CDR3: CASSRGQGNQPQHF
size: once
V: TRBV6-5
J: TRBJ1-5
D: .

DNA: TGTGCCAGCAGAAATGGACAGGGCACCTATGGCTACACCTTC
CDR3: CASRNGQGTYGYTF
size: .
V: TRBV6-1
J: TRBJ1-2
D: TRBD1

DNA: TGTGCCAGCAGCTTAGTGGGCTGGCAAACGGAGCAGTACTTC
CDR3: CASSLVGWQTEQYF
size: .
V: TRBV13
J: TRBJ2-7
D: .

DNA: TGTGCCTGGAGTGTACAGGTAACCGCGGGATGGCAGAACTACGAGCAGTACTTC
CDR3: CAWSVQVTAGWQNYEQYF
size: .
V: TRBV30
J: TRBJ2-7
D: .

DNA: TGTGCCAGCAGCTCCATTAGAGCTTTCTTT
CDR3: CASSSIRAFF
size: .
V: TRBV11-2
J: TRBJ1-1
D: .

DNA: TGTGCCAGCAGTTACTCCGGACAGCTGGGCACCGGGGAGCTGTTTTTT
CDR3: CASSYSGQLGTGELFF
size: .
V: TRBV6-5
J: TRBJ2-2
D: .

DNA: TGTGCCAGCAGCGAAACAAGACAGTACTTC
CDR3: CASSETRQYF
size: once
V: TRBV2
J: TRBJ2-7
D: .

DNA: TGTGCCAGCAGTTTACTCTCGACAGTAACCTACAATGAGCAGTTCTTC
CDR3: CASSLLSTVTYNEQFF
size: .
V: TRBV28
J: TRBJ2-1
D: .

DNA: TGTGCCAGCAAGGGGGGGATGAACACCGGGGAGCTGTTTTTT
CDR3: CASKGGMNTGELFF
size: once
V: TRBV9
J: TRBJ2-2
D: .

DNA: TGTGCCAGCAGTGACAGTAATACAAACACCATATATTTT
CDR3: CASSDSNTNTIYF
size: .
V: TRBV6-1
J: TRBJ1-3
D: .

DNA: TGTGCCAGCAGCTACGCAGGGGACCAGCCCCAGCATTTT
CDR3: CASSYAGDQPQHF
size: .
V: TRBV11-3
J: TRBJ1-5
D: .

DNA: TGTGCCAGCAGTGATCCGTCGGGAAACTCCTACGAGCAGTACTTC
CDR3: CASSDPSGNSYEQYF
size: .
V: TRBV25-1
J: TRBJ2-7
D: .

DNA: TGTGCCAGCAGCTTGGTGCGGGGGCCGTCCGATACGCAGTATTTT
CDR3: CASSLVRGPSDTQYF
size: .
V: TRBV5-4
J: TRBJ2-3
D: .

DNA: TGTGCCAGCAGCTCCGGGAGGTATAATTCACCCCTCCACTTT
CDR3: CASSSGRYNSPLHF
size: .
V: TRBV3-1/TRBV3-2
J: TRBJ1-6
D: .

DNA: TGTGCCAGCAGCTCAGAGCACCGGGACAGAAGTAACTATGGCTACACCTTC
CDR3: CASSSEHRDRSNYGYTF
size: .
V: TRBV11-3
J: TRBJ1-2
D: TRBD1

DNA: TGTGCCTGGAGTGCCTCGGGGGAATCTGAAGCTTTCTTT
CDR3: CAWSASGESEAFF
size: .
V: TRBV30
J: TRBJ1-1
D: .

DNA: TGTGCCTGGGCGGGACAGGTTCATGGGAACTATGGCTACACCTTC
CDR3: CAWAGQVHGNYGYTF
size: .
V: TRBV30
J: TRBJ1-2
D: TRBD1

DNA: TGTGCCAGCAGCCCGGTGGACAGCCTCCAGTTCTTC
CDR3: CASSPVDSLQFF
size: .
V: TRBV3-1/TRBV3-2
J: TRBJ2-1
D: .

DNA: TGCGCCAGCAGCTTGGGTACAGGGCATCAGCCCCAGCATTTT
CDR3: CASSLGTGHQPQHF
size: .
V: TRBV5-1
J: TRBJ1-5
D: .

DNA: TGTGCCAGCAGCCAACCCAGGTCGCAGGCGCTCTCCTACGAGCAGTACTTC
CDR3: CASSQPRSQALSYEQYF
size: .
V: TRBV4-2
J: TRBJ2-7
D: .

DNA: TGTGCCAGCAGCCCAGGGACTAGCGGGAGGGCCAACGAGCAGTACTTC
CDR3: CASSPGTSGRANEQYF
size: .
V: TRBV7-9
J: TRBJ2-7
D: TRBD2

DNA: TGTGCCAGTTTGAACCGCGACAGGGGTTTCGATGAGCAGTTCTTC
CDR3: CASLNRDRGFDEQFF
size: .
V: TRBV19
J: TRBJ2-1
D: TRBD1

DNA: TGTGCCAGTAGTATAGGGGGCGGCAGGGGCTCCTATAATTCACCCCTCCACTTT
CDR3: CASSIGGGRGSYNSPLHF
size: .
V: TRBV19
J: TRBJ1-6
D: .

DNA: TGTGCCAGCTCACTATCCGTCGGACAGGCTGGGAACACCGGGGAGCTGTTTTTT
CDR3: CASSLSVGQAGNTGELFF
size: .
V: TRBV18
J: TRBJ2-2
D: TRBD1

DNA: TGTGCCAGCACTGATACGGGACTAGCGATTAACACCGGGGAGCTGTTTTTT
CDR3: CASTDTGLAINTGELFF
size: .
V: TRBV6-1
J: TRBJ2-2
D: TRBD2

DNA: TGTGCCAGCAGCCGAGGACAGAACACTGAAGCTTTCTTT
CDR3: CASSRGQNTEAFF
size: .
V: TRBV11-2
J: TRBJ1-1
D: .

DNA: TGTGCCTGGAGCACCGGGACAGGGCTAGAGACCCAGTACTTC
CDR3: CAWSTGTGLETQYF
size: .
V: TRBV30
J: TRBJ2-5
D: TRBD1

DNA: TGCGCCAGCAGCCCCCGAGGGTCCACTAACACTGAAGCTTTCTTT
CDR3: CASSPRGSTNTEAFF
size: .
V: TRBV4-1
J: TRBJ1-1
D: .

DNA: TGTGCCAGCTCACCCATTAGACAGGGGAGTTCTCAGCCCCAGCATTTT
CDR3: CASSPIRQGSSQPQHF
size: .
V: TRBV18
J: TRBJ1-5
D: TRBD1

DNA: TGTGCCAGCCAAGAGACCGGGAGCTCCTACAATGAGCAGTTCTTC
CDR3: CASQETGSSYNEQFF
size: .
V: TRBV19
J: TRBJ2-1
D: .

DNA: TGTGCCAGCAGATTAGCGGGTAACTACGAGCAGTACTTC
CDR3: CASRLAGNYEQYF
size: .
V: TRBV28
J: TRBJ2-7
D: TRBD2

DNA: TGTGCCAGCAAGCTAGGACTGAGCTCCTACGAGCAGTACTTC
CDR3: CASKLGLSSYEQYF
size: .
V: TRBV7-2
J: TRBJ2-7
D: .

DNA: TGTGCCAGCAGTTACGGTCTTCTCTACGAGCAGTACTTC
CDR3: CASSYGLLYEQYF
size: .
V: TRBV27
J: TRBJ2-7
D: .

DNA: TGTGCCAGCAGTTTACGTAGCGGTACCAAAGCTTTCTTT
CDR3: CASSLRSGTKAFF
size: .
V: TRBV27
J: TRBJ1-1
D: .

DNA: TGTGCCACCAGTGGGCCCGGGGACAGGGGTGATCAAGAGACCCAGTACTTC
CDR3: CATSGPGDRGDQETQYF
size: .
V: TRBV24-1
J: TRBJ2-5
D: TRBD1

DNA: TGCAGCGTTCTTACAGGGACGGGCAATGAGCAGTTCTTC
CDR3: CSVLTGTGNEQFF
size: .
V: TRBV29-1
J: TRBJ2-1
D: .

DNA: TGCGCCAGCAGTTTCGCAGGGAATCCGTCGAACACTGAAGCTTTCTTT
CDR3: CASSFAGNPSNTEAFF
size: once
V: TRBV5-1
J: TRBJ1-1
D: .

DNA: TGTGCCTGGAGATATACTAGTTACTACGAGCAGTACTTC
CDR3: CAWRYTSYYEQYF
size: .
V: TRBV30
J: TRBJ2-7
D: .

DNA: TGTGCCAGCAGCTTACCCCCGGTCGTGACAGGGAGAGAGGGGCGCTACACCTTC
CDR3: CASSLPPVVTGREGRYTF
size: .
V: TRBV7-8
J: TRBJ1-2
D: TRBD1